This TCR beta chain was sequenced for a study of T-cell reconstitution after alpha-beta-depleted transplantation in children. Unique molecular identifiers were incorporated when the TCRbeta library was constructed. One entry per CDR3 protein results from TCRdb running MiXCR on the PCR reads. The top ten clones hold 3% of a sample with 170,000 or so distinct CDR3 sequences, 6% to 7% of them seen once. Germline CDR1 and CDR2: MDHEN and SYDVKM. The CDR3 covers 16 residues. V lost 0 bases and J lost 1, with 13 bases in between. The chain joins TRBV28 to TRBJ2-7; maybe TRBD2 (5 bases). Specimen: PBMCs from the stem cell graft donor, collected from the stem cell graft. The origin of this receptor is a human donor who donated a stem cell graft to a child with Wiskott-Aldrich syndrome. The CDR3 bases are TGTGCCAGCAGTTTATGGAGGAGGCCAGTTTCCTACGAGCAGTACTTC. It yields the protein CASSLWRRPVSYEQYF.